The T cell receptor beta chain under discussion was sequenced for a study of blood T cell repertoires in COVID-19 (dated by TCRdb to 2020 to 2021). With regard to the full study: Samples covering the acute and convalescent phases of COVID-19 were provided by collaborators in the United States, Italy and Spain. The material from the prospective study consisted of cDNA or gDNA derived from T cells, B-cell-depleted T cells, or PBMCs. Deeply sampled blood TCRbeta repertoires from subjects exposed to, actively infected with, or recovered from COVID-19 were included in the dataset. The repertoires were released in a freely available public database meant as a resource for research on the immune response to SARS-CoV-2. The samples were drawn from the first 160 participants of the ongoing ImmuneRACE study and from roughly 1,300 subjects provided by 6 global collaborators. Sample metadata almost always included a de-identified subject ID, COVID-19 status, age in years and sex. HLA class I and class II types, where available, came from metadata supplied by the sample provider rather than from assay-based typing.

Study-level results and caveats: The amount of clinical and demographic metadata varied by source and participant and was provided uncurated.

From the cysteine up to the phenylalanine, the CDR3 has a length of 16 residues. Only the CDR3 portion is preserved as DNA: 48 bases, with reading frame beginning at the first base. Sequences SGHRS (CDR1) and YFSETQ (CDR2) are obtained from the germline V gene. V loses 4 bases, J loses 0 bases, and the germline ends lie 11 bases apart. In the prospective study, participants were roughly 18 to 95 years old, resided in about two dozen geographic areas of the United States, and were enrolled through a virtual design. In the prospective study, participants were assigned to cohorts based on the clinical history participants reported in a screening survey and a study questionnaire. ImmuneRACE Cohort 3 recovered participants were defined by two consecutive negative NP/OP PCR tests, healthcare professional clearance, or symptom resolution. In the prospective study, whole blood, serum and a nasopharyngeal or oropharyngeal swab were collected from each participant by mobile phlebotomists. Over an approximately 2-month period, participants in the prospective study had the option of providing additional blood draws and questionnaires. Before DNA extraction, blood samples from the prospective study were shipped at room temperature or frozen.

TCRbeta CDR3 regions were amplified from genomic DNA by means of the immunoSEQ Assay, a bias-controlled multiplex PCR. As for the original processing: The number of nucleated cells in each sample was estimated from the amplification of reference gene primers within the assay. To quantify the absolute abundance of each unique TCRbeta CDR3 rearrangement, sequence reads were collapsed and filtered. For each sample, productive Simpson clonality was calculated as the square root of Simpson's diversity index over productive rearrangements. The source is immuneACCESS, and TCRdb retained only in-frame sequences with V and J called. Part of the clones is not carried over; for the studies checked, unresolved V genes explain less than half of this, and the remainder is unexplained. V and J calls and clone size are copied from that table; D and trimming were computed from the DNA. In this sample the table shows around 150,000 clones, roughly 85% of which occur a single time. Around 3% of the sample is taken by the ten largest.

In regard to this clone: There is no known antigen for this receptor. No qualities accompany the bases; no much larger clone lies one base away.

Sequencing was performed on PBMCs or T cells enriched from blood (not recorded which). The chain was built from TRBV5-1 and TRBJ1-6; TRBD1 is perhaps the D gene, given 5 matching bases. This sequence originates from a woman aged 50 to 60 who had recovered from COVID-19. The CDR3 reads CASSLTVYSYNSPLHF. The DNA sequence reads TGCGCCAGCAGCCTGACAGTTTACTCCTATAATTCACCCCTCCACTTT. Beyond the CDR3, the reference TRBV5-1 and TRBJ1-6 genes provide the residues; the full variable domain reads: KAGVTQTPRYLIKTRGQQVTLSCSPISGHRSVSWYQQTPGQGLQFLFEYFSETQRNKGNFPGRFSGRQFSNSRSEMNVSTLELGDSALYLCASSLTVYSYNSPLHFGNGTRLTVT.